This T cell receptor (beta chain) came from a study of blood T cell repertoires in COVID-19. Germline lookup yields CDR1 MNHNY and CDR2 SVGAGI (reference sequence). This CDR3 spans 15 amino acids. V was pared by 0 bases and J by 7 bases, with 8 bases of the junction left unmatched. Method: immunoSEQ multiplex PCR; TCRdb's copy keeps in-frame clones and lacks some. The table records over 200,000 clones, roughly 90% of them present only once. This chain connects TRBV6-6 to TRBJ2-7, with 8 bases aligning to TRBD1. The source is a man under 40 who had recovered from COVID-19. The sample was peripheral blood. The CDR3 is CASSYSGQGAREQYF. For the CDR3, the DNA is TGTGCCAGCAGTTACTCGGGGCAGGGGGCACGGGAGCAGTACTTC.